Shown below are 26 T cell receptor beta chains from a single sample sequenced in a study of cytomegalovirus exposure and HLA in healthy donors. 13 Jbeta primers and 60 Vbeta primers were used for the PCR. Measured with immunoSEQ multiplex PCR; TCRdb has only the in-frame clones, and not every one. The repertoire holds about 200,000 clones, with roughly 77% as singletons. Source material: PBMCs. These receptors were collected from a woman in her forties or fifties in good health and CMV-seronegative.

This clone was seen just once. V is TRBV5-8 and J is TRBJ2-5; unclear D gene. The J call may not be correct, given that the DNA end is closer to TRBJ2-7. Germline V lookup: CDR1 SGHTS, CDR2 YDEGEE. This CDR3 contains 13 residues. CDR3 sequence reads: CASSLVVSYEQYF. CDR3 nucleotide sequence: TGTGCCAGCAGCTTGGTTGTCTCCTACGAGCAGTACTTC.

The CDR3 bases are TGTGCCAGCAGCTTAGTCGGGAAACAGGGTTTGTGGGAAGCTTTCTTT. This codes for CASSLVGKQGLWEAFF. The genes are TRBV7-9 and TRBJ1-1; maybe TRBD1 (6 bases). Germline CDR1 reads SEHNR; CDR2 reads FQNEAQ (reference sequence). Deletions cut 1 base from V and 8 bases from J, with 20 bases between. CDR3 length: 16 amino acids.

The chain employs TRBV7-2 and TRBJ1-1; 7 bases map to TRBD1. CDR3 length equals 14 residues. Losses at the gene ends were 4 bases for V and 7 bases for J; bases not matched to a gene: 9. CDR1 and CDR2 from the germline V gene are SGHTA and FQGNSA. CDR3 in DNA: TGTGCCAGCAGCTCCTCAAGACAGGGCTTTGAAGCTTTCTTT. It codes for CASSSSRQGFEAFF.

The rearrangement links TRBV7-8 to TRBJ2-2; TRBD2 might be the D (5 bases). V was pared by 5 bases and J by 5 bases, with 15 bases between. CDR3 size: 15 residues. The germline gives CDR1 SGHVS, CDR2 FQNEAQ. The CDR3 sequence: CASSSGLLATGELFF. The CDR3 coding sequence is TGTGCCAGCAGCAGTGGGTTATTAGCGACCGGGGAGCTGTTTTTT.

The V call is TRBV27, the J call TRBJ2-5, with 8 bases lining up with TRBD1. Trimming removed 6 bases from V and 5 bases from J; junction bases left unmatched: 5. The germline gives CDR1 MNHEY, CDR2 SMNVEV (reference sequence). The CDR3 totals 13 residues. In DNA form, the CDR3 reads TGTGCCAGCAGGAGGACAGGGCGCGAGACCCAGTACTTC. It specifies CASRRTGRETQYF.

This chain connects TRBV7-2 to TRBJ1-2; 7 bases line up with TRBD1. V was clipped by 5 bases and J by 5 bases; unmatched bases: 5. CDR3 length: 13 residues. Germline CDR1 SGHTA, CDR2 FQGNSA. The CDR3 DNA follows: TGTGCCAGCAGCCGGGACAGACGATATGGCTACACCTTC. Encoded protein: CASSRDRRYGYTF.

This clone turned up a few times. The gene calls are TRBV2 and TRBJ1-1; D is perhaps TRBD1 (5 bases). V lost 9 bases and J lost 1, with 12 bases in between. The germline V gene encodes CDR1 SNHLY and CDR2 FYNNEI. The CDR3 is 13 residues long. Here the CDR3 reads CARQGLRNTEAFF. The CDR3 DNA reads as TGTGCCAGGCAGGGACTAAGGAACACTGAAGCTTTCTTT.

CDR3 sequence: CASSPRRESYEQYF. In DNA, the CDR3 is TGTGCCAGCAGTCCACGGCGGGAGTCCTACGAGCAGTACTTC. The chain carries TRBV6-5 and TRBJ2-7; 7 nucleotides line up with TRBD2. Trimming at V came to 5 bases and at J to 1 base, leaving 5 bases not matched to a gene. The CDR3 is 14 amino acids. In germline, CDR1 is MNHEY, CDR2 SVGAGI.

This clone was seen more than once but under ten times. Distinct nucleotide sequences in the sample also encode this CDR3. The V and J genes are TRBV10-1 and TRBJ2-7, with 11 bases aligning to TRBD1. Germline CDR1 and CDR2: WNHNN and SYGVQD (reference sequence). V shed 7 bases and J 5 bases; nucleotides not matched to a gene: 13. CDR3 size: 16 residues. CDR3 coding DNA: TGCGCCAGCAATGGACAGGGGGCTCCTTTGGGGGACGAGCAGTACTTC. Its translation: CASNGQGAPLGDEQYF.

The chain is built from TRBV13 and TRBJ1-2; TRBD1 agrees at 12 bases. In germline, CDR1 is PRHDT, CDR2 FYEKMQ (reference sequence). The CDR3 has 15 amino acids. The trim removed 4 bases at V and 5 bases at J, leaving 5 bases unmatched. CDR3 protein: CASSSRGQGAYGYTF. CDR3 DNA sequence: TGTGCCAGCAGCTCGAGGGGACAGGGGGCATATGGCTACACCTTC.

The chain couples TRBV19 to TRBJ2-7, with TRBD2 identical over 7 bases. This CDR3 spans 15 amino acids. CDR1 is LNHDA and CDR2 is SQIVND in the germline V gene (reference sequence). V dropped 6 bases and J dropped 3; count of bases not matched to a gene: 11. CDR3 sequence reads: CASRPGGGRGYEQYF. Here the CDR3 DNA reads TGTGCCAGTAGGCCGGGAGGCGGGAGAGGCTACGAGCAGTACTTC.

A note on this clone: Relative to the germline gene, one junction end is altered; a read error may explain this. The chain uses TRBV7-9 and TRBJ2-7; the match to TRBD1 covers 9 bases. The germline gives CDR1 SEHNR, CDR2 FQNEAQ (reference sequence). This CDR3 contains 15 residues. The CDR3 DNA is TGTTCCAGCAGCTCCACCGGGACAGGGTACCCCAGGCAGTACTTC. It codes for CSSSSTGTGYPRQYF.

V gene TRBV29-1 combines with J gene TRBJ2-5; D is ambiguous. The CDR3 is 13 residues long. V was cut by 1 base and J by 4 bases, with 10 bases left in between. Germline V gene data show CDR1 as SQVTM and CDR2 as ANQGSEA. The CDR3 DNA sequence: TGCAGCGTTGAAGTGGCGGTGGGAGAGACCCAGTACTTC. Translated: CSVEVAVGETQYF.

This chain connects TRBV29-1 to TRBJ2-6, with 8 bases aligning to TRBD1. CDR3 length: 15 residues. J gave up 3 bases and V 6 bases, and 7 bases lay outside the gene matches. Germline V gene sequence: CDR1 SQVTM, CDR2 ANQGSEA. The CDR3 reads CSVGQGAFGANVLTF. CDR3 in DNA: TGCAGCGTCGGCCAGGGGGCGTTTGGGGCCAACGTCCTGACTTTC.

This clone came up once. The gene calls are TRBV5-1 and TRBJ2-3, with D uncertain. The germline gives CDR1 SGHRS, CDR2 YFSETQ. The length of the CDR3 is 14 residues. V lost 3 bases and J 1 base, leaving 9 bases between the germline ends. This chain's CDR3 is CASSSQTGTDTQYF. The CDR3 DNA is TGCGCCAGCAGCTCTCAAACAGGCACAGATACGCAGTATTTT.

The J gene is TRBJ1-1, the V gene TRBV5-8; D may be TRBD1 (6 bases). This CDR3 is 15 amino acids long. V lost 3 bases to trimming and J lost 0 bases, with 12 bases between them. Per germline, CDR1 SGHTS and CDR2 YDEGEE. The CDR3 reads CASSSGQHMNTEAFF. The CDR3 nucleotides are TGTGCCAGCAGCTCTGGACAGCACATGAACACTGAAGCTTTCTTT.

The chain links TRBV11-1 to TRBJ2-1; 8 bases line up with TRBD1. The germline gives CDR1 SGHAT, CDR2 FQDESV (reference sequence). Trimming removed 4 bases from V and 3 bases from J; junction bases left unmatched: 2. There are 14 residues in the CDR3. The DNA for the CDR3 is TGTGCCAGCAGCTCCGGACAGGGCTACAATGAGCAGTTCTTC. Encoded protein: CASSSGQGYNEQFF. The complete variable domain, with remaining parts taken from reference TRBV11-1 and TRBJ2-1, reads EAEVAQSPRYKITEKSQAVAFWCDPISGHATLYWYRQILGQGPELLVQFQDESVVDDSQLPKDRFSAERLKGVDSTLKIQPAELGDSAMYLCASSSGQGYNEQFFGPGTRLTVL.

This chain uses TRBV29-1 with TRBJ1-1; D is ambiguous. Trimming removed 5 bases from V and 4 bases from J, with 8 bases in between. The length of the CDR3 is 11 residues. Germline loops: CDR1 SQVTM, CDR2 ANQGSEA. CDR3 region: CSVPGSTEAFF. The CDR3 DNA reads as TGCAGCGTTCCCGGGAGCACTGAAGCTTTCTTT.

V is TRBV2 and J is TRBJ1-2; 9 positions match TRBD1. The V and J ends lost 5 bases and 8 bases, in that order; junction bases with no gene match: 12. The germline gives CDR1 SNHLY, CDR2 FYNNEI. The length of the CDR3 is 15 residues. This CDR3 reads CASSLGTGRRKGYTF. CDR3 nucleotides: TGTGCCAGCAGTTTAGGGACAGGGCGAAGAAAAGGCTACACCTTC. The variable domain in full, with the rest retrieved from reference TRBV2 and TRBJ1-2, is EPEVTQTPSHQVTQMGQEVILRCVPISNHLYFYWYRQILGQKVEFLVSFYNNEISEKSEIFDDQFSVERPDGSNFTLKIRSTKLEDSAMYFCASSLGTGRRKGYTFGSGTRLTVV.

Of note for this clone: A read error may produce the germline difference seen at one junction end. This chain links TRBV19 with TRBJ2-2; a weak D match, TRBD1 (5 bases). Germline assignment: CDR1 LNHDA and CDR2 SQIVND (reference sequence). CDR3 length: 18 amino acids. CDR3 in DNA: TGTGCCAGTAGTATAGGGGGCTGGCAGGCCTCGAACAACGGGGAGCTGTTTTTT. Translated, it gives CASSIGGWQASNNGELFF.

J is TRBJ2-1 and V is TRBV7-7; D may be TRBD2 (7 bases). The CDR3 totals 17 residues. Germline V gives CDR1 SSHAT, CDR2 FNYEAQ (reference sequence). The CDR3 nucleotides are TGTGCTTCGGGTGTGGGCGGGGGCTCCCCGGGGCAAAATGAGCAGTTCTTC. This encodes CASGVGGGSPGQNEQFF.

The rearrangement links TRBV5-5 to TRBJ1-2, with a tentative D call TRBD1 (5 bases). From germline, CDR1 is SGHKS and CDR2 YYEKEE (reference sequence). With 0 bases removed from V and 8 bases from J, the gap between germline ends came to 14 bases. The length of the CDR3 is 14 residues. CDR3 coding DNA: TGTGCCAGCAGCTTGGTAGGGGCAGCGAACGGCTACACCTTC. This gives the protein CASSLVGAANGYTF.

This clone was observed once. CDR3 DNA sequence: TGTGCCAGCAGCTCGGACAGGGGGAACTATGGCTACACCTTC. Its protein is CASSSDRGNYGYTF. V usage is TRBV11-2 and J usage is TRBJ1-2; 10 nucleotides align to TRBD1. The V gene end was trimmed by 4 bases and the J gene end by 2 bases; junction bases not matched to a gene: 1. Germline lookup yields CDR1 SGHAT and CDR2 FQNNGV. This CDR3 has 14 residues. The full variable domain, completed using reference TRBV11-2 and TRBJ1-2, is EAGVAQSPRYKIIEKRQSVAFWCNPISGHATLYWYQQILGQGPKLLIQFQNNGVVDDSQLPKDRFSAERLKGVDSTLKIQPAKLEDSAVYLCASSSDRGNYGYTFGSGTRLTVV.

This chain links TRBV18 with TRBJ2-2; the D is unclear. The germline gives CDR1 KGHSH, CDR2 LQKENI. The CDR3 is 14 amino acids. V gave up 6 bases and J gave up 5 bases, with 13 bases separating them. The CDR3 DNA is TGTGCCAGCTCTTACTCCGTCTCAACCGGGGAGCTGTTTTTT. Translated, it gives CASSYSVSTGELFF.

This clone showed up just a few times. The rearrangement uses TRBV5-5 and TRBJ1-4; a possible D gene is TRBD1 (5 bases). V was shortened by 1 base and J by 7 bases, with 8 bases between the two germline ends. The CDR3 consists of 13 residues. CDR1 is SGHKS and CDR2 is YYEKEE in the germline V gene (reference sequence). The CDR3 nucleotides are TGTGCCAGCAGCTTGAGGGGTGGTGAAAAACTGTTTTTT. Encoded protein: CASSLRGGEKLFF.

The chain employs TRBV10-3 and TRBJ1-1; possible D gene TRBD1, 5 bases. Germline V gene lookup returns CDR1 ENHRY and CDR2 SYGVKD. Trimming pared 4 bases from V and 1 base from J, leaving 19 bases between. CDR3 length equals 17 residues. In nucleotides, the CDR3 is TGTGCCATCAGTGGACTTCGGACACCAAGCAAGAACACTGAAGCTTTCTTT. Its protein product is CAISGLRTPSKNTEAFF.